This TCR beta chain emerged from a study of blood T cell repertoires in COVID-19. Whole-study context: T cells, B-cell-depleted T cells, or PBMCs supplied cDNA or gDNA.

The V end was cut by 5 bases, the J end by 4 bases, with 9 bases between. CDR3 size: 13 residues. CDR1 and CDR2 from the germline V gene are MNHEY and SMNVEV (reference sequence). Libraries were prepared by immunoSEQ multiplex PCR; TCRdb keeps only in-frame clonotypes and omits some of them. The sample comprises 200,000 or so clones, 80% to 85% of which are singletons, and approximately 7.6% rests with the top ten. By frequency in the sample, this clone is large. The origin of this receptor is a man aged 40-49 years who had recovered from COVID-19. The rearrangement joins TRBV27 to TRBJ2-1; D is unclear. Input material: PBMCs or T cells enriched from blood (not recorded which). This CDR3 is CASSTVAYNEQFF. In DNA, the CDR3 is TGTGCCAGCAGTACCGTAGCTTACAATGAGCAGTTCTTC.